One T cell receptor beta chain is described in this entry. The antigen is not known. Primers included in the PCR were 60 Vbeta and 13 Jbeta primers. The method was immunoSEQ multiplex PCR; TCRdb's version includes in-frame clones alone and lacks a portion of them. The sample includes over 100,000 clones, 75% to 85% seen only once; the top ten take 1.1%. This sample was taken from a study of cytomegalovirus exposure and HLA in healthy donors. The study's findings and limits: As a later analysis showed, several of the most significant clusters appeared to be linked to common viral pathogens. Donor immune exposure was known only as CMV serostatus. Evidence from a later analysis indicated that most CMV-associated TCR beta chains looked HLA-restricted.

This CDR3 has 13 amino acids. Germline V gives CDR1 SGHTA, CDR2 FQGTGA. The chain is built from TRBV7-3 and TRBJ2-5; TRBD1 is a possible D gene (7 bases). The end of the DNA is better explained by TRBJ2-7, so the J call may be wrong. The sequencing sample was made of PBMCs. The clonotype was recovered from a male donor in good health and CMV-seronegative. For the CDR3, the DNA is TGTGCCAGCAGCTCTCAGGGGGGCTACGAGCAGTACTTC. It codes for CASSSQGGYEQYF.